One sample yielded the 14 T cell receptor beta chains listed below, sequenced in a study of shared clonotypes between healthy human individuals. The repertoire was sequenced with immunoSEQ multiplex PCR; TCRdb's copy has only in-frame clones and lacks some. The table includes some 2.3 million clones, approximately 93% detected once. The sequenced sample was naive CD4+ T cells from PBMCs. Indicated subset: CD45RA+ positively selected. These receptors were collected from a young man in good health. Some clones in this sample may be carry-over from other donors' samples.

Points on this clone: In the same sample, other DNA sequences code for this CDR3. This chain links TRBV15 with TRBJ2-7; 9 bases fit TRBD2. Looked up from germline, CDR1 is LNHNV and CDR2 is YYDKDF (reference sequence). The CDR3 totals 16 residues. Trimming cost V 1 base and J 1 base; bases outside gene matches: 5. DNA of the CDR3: TGTGCCACCAGCAGAGGTCGAGCGGGAGGTTCCTACGAGCAGTACTTC. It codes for CATSRGRAGGSYEQYF.

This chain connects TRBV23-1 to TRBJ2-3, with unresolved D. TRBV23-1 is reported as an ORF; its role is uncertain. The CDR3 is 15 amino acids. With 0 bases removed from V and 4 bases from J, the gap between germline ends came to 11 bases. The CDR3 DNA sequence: TGCGCCAGCAGTCAATCGGGGATAAGACCAGATACGCAGTATTTT. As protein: CASSQSGIRPDTQYF.

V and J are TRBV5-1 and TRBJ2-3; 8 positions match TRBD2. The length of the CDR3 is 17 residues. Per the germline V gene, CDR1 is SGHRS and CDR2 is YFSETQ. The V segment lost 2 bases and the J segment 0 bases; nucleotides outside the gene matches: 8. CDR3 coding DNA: TGCGCCAGCAGCTTTGCACTAGCGGTCGACAGCACAGATACGCAGTATTTT. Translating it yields CASSFALAVDSTDTQYF.

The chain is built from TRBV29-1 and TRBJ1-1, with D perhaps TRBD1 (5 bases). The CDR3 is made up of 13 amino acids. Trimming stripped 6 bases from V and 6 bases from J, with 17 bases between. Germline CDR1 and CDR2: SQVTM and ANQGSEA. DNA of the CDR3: TGCAGCGTCCTTCTGGGACCGCGGGCTGAAGCTTTCTTT. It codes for CSVLLGPRAEAFF.

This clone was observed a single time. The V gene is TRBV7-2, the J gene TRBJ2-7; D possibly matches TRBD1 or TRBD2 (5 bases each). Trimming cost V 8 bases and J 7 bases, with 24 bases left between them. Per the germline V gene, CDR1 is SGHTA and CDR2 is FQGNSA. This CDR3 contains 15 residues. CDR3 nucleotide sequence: TGTGCCAGCCGCGCGCTCTCAGGGCAGGGACGTGAGCAGTACTTC. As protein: CASRALSGQGREQYF.

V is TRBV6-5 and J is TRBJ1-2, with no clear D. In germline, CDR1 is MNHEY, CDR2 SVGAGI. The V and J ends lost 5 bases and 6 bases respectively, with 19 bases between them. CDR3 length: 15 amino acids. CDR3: CASSSNSAGQDGYTF. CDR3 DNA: TGTGCCAGCAGTAGTAACAGCGCCGGGCAGGATGGCTACACCTTC.

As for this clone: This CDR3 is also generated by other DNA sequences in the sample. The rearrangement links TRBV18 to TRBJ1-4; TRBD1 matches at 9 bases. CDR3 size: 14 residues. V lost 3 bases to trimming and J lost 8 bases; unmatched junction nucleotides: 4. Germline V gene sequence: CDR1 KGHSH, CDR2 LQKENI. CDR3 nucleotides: TGTGCCAGCTCACCGGGACAGGGAGGGGAAAAACTGTTTTTT. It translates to CASSPGQGGEKLFF. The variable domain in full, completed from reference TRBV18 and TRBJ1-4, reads NAGVMQNPRHLVRRRGQEARLRCSPMKGHSHVYWYRQLPEEGLKFMVYLQKENIIDESGMPKERFSAEFPKEGPSILRIQQVVRGDSAAYFCASSPGQGGEKLFFGSGTQLSVL.

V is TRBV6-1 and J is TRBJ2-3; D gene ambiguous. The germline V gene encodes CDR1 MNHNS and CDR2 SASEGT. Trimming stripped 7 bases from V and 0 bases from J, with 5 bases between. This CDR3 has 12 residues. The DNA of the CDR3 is TGTGCCAGCATGGGCAGCACAGATACGCAGTATTTT. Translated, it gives CASMGSTDTQYF.

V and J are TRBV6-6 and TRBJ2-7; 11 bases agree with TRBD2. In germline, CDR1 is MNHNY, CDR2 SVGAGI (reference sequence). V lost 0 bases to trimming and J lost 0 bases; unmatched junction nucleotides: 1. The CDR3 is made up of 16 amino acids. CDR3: CASSYSSGRASYEQYF. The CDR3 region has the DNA TGTGCCAGCAGTTACTCTAGCGGGAGGGCCTCCTACGAGCAGTACTTC.

The CDR3 reads CASSSLGQPNTEAFF. In DNA, the CDR3 is TGTGCCAGCAGCTCCTTAGGCCAGCCGAACACTGAAGCTTTCTTT. The rearrangement joins TRBV5-5 to TRBJ1-1; D uncertain. The length of the CDR3 is 15 residues. V was cut by 3 bases and J by 1 base, with 13 bases left in between. The V gene's germline CDR1 is SGHKS and CDR2 YYEKEE (reference sequence).

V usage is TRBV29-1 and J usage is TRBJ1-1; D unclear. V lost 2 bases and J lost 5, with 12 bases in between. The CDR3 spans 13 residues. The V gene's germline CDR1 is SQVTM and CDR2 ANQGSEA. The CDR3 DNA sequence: TGCAGCGTTGAACGGGGAGTGGGGACTGAAGCTTTCTTT. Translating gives CSVERGVGTEAFF.

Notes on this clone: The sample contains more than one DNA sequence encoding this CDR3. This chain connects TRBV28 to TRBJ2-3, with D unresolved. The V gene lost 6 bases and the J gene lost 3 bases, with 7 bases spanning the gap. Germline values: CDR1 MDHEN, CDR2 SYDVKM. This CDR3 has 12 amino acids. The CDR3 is CASSRLTDTQYF. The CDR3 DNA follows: TGTGCCAGCAGCCGTTTAACAGATACGCAGTATTTT.

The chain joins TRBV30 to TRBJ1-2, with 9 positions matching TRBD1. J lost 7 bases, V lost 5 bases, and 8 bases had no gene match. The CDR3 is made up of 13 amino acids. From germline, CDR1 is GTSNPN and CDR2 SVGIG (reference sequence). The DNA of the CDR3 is TGTGCCTGGGGGCGGACAGGGGAGGTTGGCTACACCTTC. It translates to CAWGRTGEVGYTF.

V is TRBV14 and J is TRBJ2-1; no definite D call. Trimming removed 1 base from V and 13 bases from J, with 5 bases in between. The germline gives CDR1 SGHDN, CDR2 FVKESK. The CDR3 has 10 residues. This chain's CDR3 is CASSQGSQFF. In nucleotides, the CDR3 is TGTGCCAGCAGCCAAGGATCCCAGTTCTTC.